This TCR beta chain came from a study of STAT5B mutations in CD4+ large granular lymphocyte leukemia (dated by TCRdb to the early 2020s). Notes on the research overall: When cryopreserved patient cells were available, CD8+ cells were first depleted, and selection with anti-CD4 microbeads was then performed. TCRbeta repertoires of CD4+ T-cell large granular lymphocyte leukemia patients were compared with those of healthy blood donors. Flow cytometry on FACSCanto II or FACSVerse showed that the purified fractions were more than 95% pure among lymphocytes.

Concerning this clone itself: Its antigen is currently not known. The record has no base qualities; no much larger clone is one base away.

TCRbeta rearrangements were sequenced from genomic DNA using the immunoSEQ assay at survey resolution. In the source study's methods: Clonotypes above 5% of the repertoire were treated as putative leukemic clones, yielding some 62 across about 26 patients. In the TCR sequencing data, the lowest productive clonotype frequency that could be detected was 2.59 x 10-5. Only productive TCRbeta rearrangements, meaning sequences that were complete and in-frame, were kept for the analyses. The clonality of each sample was calculated as Simpson clonality in the immunoSEQ Analyzer version 3.0. Based on frequency, clones were grouped as very rare, small, medium, large (1-20%) or hyperexpanded (>20%). Generation probabilities were estimated with OLGA 1.2.3, V-gene circos plots were generated with VDJtools, specificities were searched for in VDJdb, and CDR3 motifs were identified with GLIPH. As stored in TCRdb, this immuneACCESS dataset retains in-frame rearrangements with V and J assigned. A fraction of the clones does not appear; measured against another copy, unresolved V genes explain less than half of the discrepancy, and the remainder lacks a known reason. For V, J and clone size, that table is used; D and trimming come from the DNA. In this sample the table shows more than 2,500 clones, 79% of which occur a single time. The ten largest clones represent 70% to 90% of the sample.

General study outcomes and caveats: Data were not HLA-matched; higher clonality in CD4+ versus CD8+ T-LGLL could reflect the relatively small sample size. Each patient's main leukemic clonotypes were private, but roughly 25% of these clonotypes showed up at low frequency in the non-leukemic repertoires of other patients. Greater clonality appeared to be present in CD4-sorted patient repertoires than in healthy CD4+ repertoires, and the difference was retained after the putative leukemic clones were removed. Enrichment of TRBV06-family usage was observed among the top patient clones (8/27) relative to healthy controls (2/35). Heterogeneous cell sources were used for patients, and only 6 or 7 CD4-sorted patient samples were included in the clonality comparison with healthy controls.

Hematology units in Padova (Italy), Helsinki (Finland) and Shinshu (Japan) recruited the CD4+ T-LGLL patients. Depending on sample availability, patient samples were obtained as bead-purified CD4+, CD4+CD8+, CD57+ or CD56+ fractions, or as unselected PBMC. Deep amplicon sequencing of the same DNA produced somatic STAT5B mutation profiles, and these profiles were combined with the patient TCRbeta data. All TCR-sequenced material derived from peripheral blood: patient blood samples and healthy donor buffy coats. Peripheral blood mononuclear cells were isolated by Ficoll-Hypaque gradient centrifugation. Genomic DNA was extracted with the Gentra Puregene Cell and Tissue kit and quantified on a Qubit 2.0 fluorometer. The germline V gene encodes CDR1 SEHNR and CDR2 FQNEAQ (reference sequence). The junction shows trimming of 5 bases on V and 3 bases on J, plus 13 bases between the germline ends. The CDR3 spans 15 residues, from the cysteine through the phenylalanine. Just the 45-base CDR3 DNA is kept, in frame starting at base 1.

This sequence was found in a woman between 70 and 85 years old with CD4+ T-cell large granular lymphocyte leukemia. Sequenced: PBMCs. Recombination linked TRBV7-9 to TRBJ1-4; a tentative D match to TRBD1 spans 5 bases. For the CDR3, the sequence is CASSLVRGSNEKLFF. The DNA reads as follows: TGTGCCAGCAGCCTAGTTAGGGGTTCTAATGAAAAACTGTTTTTT. When the CDR3 is completed using the reference TRBV7-9 and TRBJ1-4 genes on either side, the full variable domain is DTGVSQNPRHKITKRGQNVTFRCDPISEHNRLYWYRQTLGQGPEFLTYFQNEAQLEKSRLLSDRFSAERPKGSFSTLEIQRTEQGDSAMYLCASSLVRGSNEKLFFGSGTQLSVL.